These 32 T cell receptor beta chains share one sample of origin, sequenced in a study of shared clonotypes between healthy human individuals. Profiling relied on immunoSEQ multiplex PCR, and the TCRdb table lists in-frame clones only, not all of them. Among around 370,000 clones, 96% were seen once, and the ten largest hold approximately 0.3%. Sequenced: memory CD8+ T cells sorted from blood. Subset in this sample: CD45RO+ cells pooled with CCR7-negative TemRA cells. These receptors all come from a young man in good health.

The chain uses TRBV10-3 and TRBJ2-2, with D possibly being TRBD1 (5 bases). Trimming removed 7 bases from V and 5 bases from J, with 8 bases in between. The CDR3 runs 12 residues. The V gene's germline CDR1 is ENHRY and CDR2 SYGVKD. The CDR3 DNA is TGTGCCATCATGCCAGGGACCGGGGAGCTGTTTTTT. It specifies CAIMPGTGELFF.

The CDR3 DNA sequence: TGTGCCAGCAGCGTCGGAGAGCGGGAGTATAGGCACGGGGAGCTGTTTTTT. Translating gives CASSVGEREYRHGELFF. This chain links TRBV7-2 with TRBJ2-2; 8 nucleotides match TRBD2. The trim removed 5 bases at V and 7 bases at J, leaving 15 bases unmatched. The CDR3 totals 17 residues. CDR1 and CDR2 from the germline V gene are SGHTA and FQGNSA.

V gene TRBV7-8 combines with J gene TRBJ1-2; TRBD1 matches at 7 bases. The CDR3 consists of 14 residues. V gave up 4 bases and J gave up 2 bases; unmatched junction bases: 4. The germline V gene encodes CDR1 SGHVS and CDR2 FQNEAQ. CDR3 sequence reads: CASSWGQSNYGYTF. The CDR3 nucleotides read TGTGCCAGCAGCTGGGGACAGTCGAACTATGGCTACACCTTC.

The CDR3 reads CASSIDLSSGLRETQYF. CDR3 sequence (DNA): TGTGCCAGTAGTATAGATCTATCTAGCGGGCTAAGGGAGACCCAGTACTTC. This rearrangement joins TRBV19 to TRBJ2-5; TRBD2 matches at 8 bases. V dropped 0 bases and J dropped 5; count of bases not matched to a gene: 11. The CDR3 runs to 17 residues. CDR1 is LNHDA, CDR2 SQIVND, per germline (reference sequence).

The gene calls are TRBV2 and TRBJ2-4; D is perhaps TRBD2 (6 bases). CDR1 and CDR2 from the germline V gene are SNHLY and FYNNEI. V was cut by 7 bases and J by 2 bases, with 18 bases left in between. The CDR3 is 16 amino acids. The CDR3 here is CASIGVAEGSKNIQYF. CDR3 DNA sequence: TGTGCCAGCATCGGGGTAGCGGAGGGGTCCAAAAACATTCAGTACTTC.

This clone came up once. The chain recombines TRBV28 with TRBJ1-1; 7 nucleotides align to TRBD1. The V and J ends lost 2 bases and 2 bases, in that order; junction bases with no gene match: 5. This CDR3 is built from 15 residues. Germline V gene sequence: CDR1 MDHEN, CDR2 SYDVKM. This chain's CDR3 is CASSLGPGGNTEAFF. The CDR3 nucleotides read TGTGCCAGCAGTTTAGGGCCAGGGGGTAACACTGAAGCTTTCTTT.

In its sample, this clone was seen once. This CDR3 reads CASRTGADTQYF. DNA of the CDR3: TGTGCCAGCAGGACAGGGGCAGATACGCAGTATTTT. This chain connects TRBV28 to TRBJ2-3, with 8 bases aligning to TRBD1. Germline assignment: CDR1 MDHEN and CDR2 SYDVKM. The CDR3 spans 12 residues. V was pared by 6 bases and J by 4 bases, with 0 bases of the junction left unmatched.

The V gene is TRBV6-1, the J gene TRBJ1-1; D uncertain. Trimming left V 2 bases short and J 3 bases short, with 7 bases between. CDR1 is MNHNS, CDR2 SASEGT, per germline. This CDR3 comprises 13 residues. This CDR3 is CASSELLDTEAFF. The CDR3 nucleotides read TGTGCCAGCAGTGAATTGCTTGACACTGAAGCTTTCTTT.

The chain recombines TRBV5-1 with TRBJ1-2, with 7 positions matching TRBD1. Germline loops: CDR1 SGHRS, CDR2 YFSETQ. Trimming cost V 2 bases and J 2 bases; bases outside gene matches: 3. The CDR3 has 14 residues. The CDR3: CASSLQGTNYGYTF. Written as DNA, the CDR3 is TGCGCCAGCAGCTTACAGGGGACGAACTATGGCTACACCTTC.

The chain links TRBV28 to TRBJ1-3; the match to TRBD1 covers 9 bases. The CDR3 runs 15 residues. Looked up from germline, CDR1 is MDHEN and CDR2 is SYDVKM. V dropped 1 base and J dropped 4; count of bases not matched to a gene: 2. Here the CDR3 reads CASSLSGTGGNTIYF. Written as DNA, the CDR3 is TGTGCCAGCAGTTTATCCGGGACAGGGGGAAACACCATATATTTT.

This chain joins TRBV9 and TRBJ2-7, with D unresolved. The V end lost 0 bases, the J end lost 2 bases, and 9 bases lay between the germline ends. This CDR3 is built from 14 residues. Germline-derived CDR1 and CDR2 are SGDLS and YYNGEE. The CDR3, as DNA: TGTGCCAGCAGCGTAGGTGTCGAGCCCTACGAGCAGTACTTC. It encodes CASSVGVEPYEQYF.

The CDR3 nucleotides are TGTGCCAGCAGCTTAGGGACAGGGTACTATGGCTACACCTTC. Protein product: CASSLGTGYYGYTF. This chain connects TRBV7-9 to TRBJ1-2; 8 bases line up with TRBD1. This CDR3 has 14 residues. Trimming removed 1 base from V and 3 bases from J; junction bases left unmatched: 1. Germline V gene data show CDR1 as SEHNR and CDR2 as FQNEAQ (reference sequence).

This sequence joins TRBV28 and TRBJ2-1; tentatively, D is TRBD1 (6 bases). The V gene lost 5 bases and the J gene lost 10 bases, with 24 bases spanning the gap. The CDR3 sequence is 16 residues long. Germline V gives CDR1 MDHEN, CDR2 SYDVKM. The CDR3 region has the DNA TGTGCCAGCAGTCCTTACTCCTTCAGGGGCGAATGGGAGCAGTTCTTC. Translation: CASSPYSFRGEWEQFF.

The chain links TRBV25-1 to TRBJ2-2; possible D gene TRBD1, 5 bases. The CDR3 covers 15 residues. The germline V and J ends were trimmed by 2 bases and 3 bases, with 10 bases remaining between them. Germline values: CDR1 MGHDK, CDR2 SYGVNS. The CDR3 region has the DNA TGTGCCAGCAGTGAAATAGCAGGGCACACCGGGGAGCTGTTTTTT. Translating it yields CASSEIAGHTGELFF.

This clone appeared once. The rearrangement joins TRBV5-6 to TRBJ2-1; D might be TRBD2 (5 bases). The CDR3 sequence is 13 residues long. CDR1 and CDR2 (germline): SGHDT, YYEEEE. Trimming removed 5 bases from V and 8 bases from J, with 14 bases in between. The DNA of the CDR3 is TGTGCCAGCAGGAGGGATTACGGCGATGAGCAGTTCTTC. Translation: CASRRDYGDEQFF.

The chain employs TRBV5-1 and TRBJ2-7, with D perhaps TRBD1 or TRBD2 (5 bases each). V dropped 4 bases and J dropped 1 base, with 15 bases sitting between them. CDR3 length: 15 amino acids. The germline V gene has CDR1 SGHRS and CDR2 YFSETQ. DNA for the CDR3: TGCGCCAGCAGCCCCCTGGGACCTCTGTCCTACGAGCAGTACTTC. This codes for CASSPLGPLSYEQYF.

The rearrangement joins TRBV4-1 to TRBJ1-2; D gene ambiguous. Germline CDR1 and CDR2: MGHRA and YSYEKL. The CDR3 covers 14 residues. The V and J ends lost 1 base and 2 bases respectively, with 8 bases between them. The CDR3 is CASSQGGGNYGYTF. In DNA, the CDR3 is TGCGCCAGCAGCCAAGGGGGAGGGAACTATGGCTACACCTTC.

The CDR3 DNA sequence: TGTGCCAGCAGTGGGGGGCTAGGTAACACCGGGGAGCTGTTTTTT. The encoded protein is CASSGGLGNTGELFF. The chain is built from TRBV6-1 and TRBJ2-2; the D gene is possibly TRBD1 (6 bases). With 4 bases removed from V and 2 bases from J, the gap between germline ends came to 11 bases. The CDR3 runs to 15 residues. CDR1 MNHNS and CDR2 SASEGT come from the germline V gene.

On this clone itself: In the same sample, other DNA sequences code for this CDR3. The rearrangement uses TRBV10-3 and TRBJ2-1; TRBD1 matches 11 bases. The CDR3 sequence is 13 residues long. Trimming removed 6 bases from V and 6 bases from J; junction bases left unmatched: 1. Germline V gene lookup returns CDR1 ENHRY and CDR2 SYGVKD. CDR3 amino acids: CAISGTGGNEQFF. DNA of the CDR3: TGTGCCATCAGCGGGACAGGGGGCAATGAGCAGTTCTTC.

This rearrangement joins TRBV5-6 to TRBJ2-7; 9 nucleotides match TRBD1. The V and J ends lost 0 bases and 1 base, in that order; junction bases with no gene match: 2. The CDR3 has 15 residues. Germline CDR1 SGHDT, CDR2 YYEEEE. DNA of the CDR3: TGTGCCAGCAGCTTGGCGGGACAGGGATCCTACGAGCAGTACTTC. Its protein product is CASSLAGQGSYEQYF.

The J gene is TRBJ2-3, the V gene TRBV15; D gene ambiguous. Looked up from germline, CDR1 is LNHNV and CDR2 is YYDKDF (reference sequence). The CDR3 contains 14 residues. V shed 0 bases and J shed 4 bases, with 8 bases lying between them. In DNA form, the CDR3 reads TGTGCCACCAGCAGAGATTCGGGCGCAGATACGCAGTATTTT. Amino acids: CATSRDSGADTQYF.

The rearrangement joins TRBV14 to TRBJ1-2; perhaps TRBD1 as D (6 bases). From germline, CDR1 is SGHDN and CDR2 FVKESK. Trimming removed 0 bases from V and 9 bases from J, with 14 bases in between. The CDR3 length is 14 residues. CDR3 protein: CASSQEKWGASYTF. CDR3 DNA: TGTGCCAGCAGCCAAGAGAAGTGGGGGGCTAGCTACACCTTC.

This clone appeared a single time. This chain uses TRBV19 with TRBJ2-2, with D uncertain. CDR3 size: 13 residues. Trimming removed 7 bases at V and 6 bases at J, with 12 bases between. Germline-derived CDR1 and CDR2 are LNHDA and SQIVND (reference sequence). The CDR3 region has the DNA TGTGCCAGTACAAGGGATAGTCCCGGGGAGCTGTTTTTT. Protein sequence: CASTRDSPGELFF.

The chain employs TRBV30 and TRBJ1-4, with D maybe TRBD1 (5 bases). The germline V gene has CDR1 GTSNPN and CDR2 SVGIG (reference sequence). V was pared by 5 bases and J by 0 bases, with 16 bases between. The CDR3 length is 16 residues. The CDR3 bases are TGTGCCTGGGGAAACAGGAATCGCGCAACTAATGAAAAACTGTTTTTT. This codes for CAWGNRNRATNEKLFF.

This clone was observed a single time. The rearrangement links TRBV5-4 to TRBJ2-5; no firm D call. Germline assignment: CDR1 SGHNT and CDR2 YYREEE (reference sequence). This CDR3 region has 13 residues. With 2 bases removed from V and 4 bases from J, the gap between germline ends came to 9 bases. The CDR3: CASSLPGSETQYF. In nucleotides, the CDR3 is TGTGCCAGCAGCTTACCAGGATCAGAGACCCAGTACTTC.

The V and J genes are TRBV27 and TRBJ2-7, with D hard to call. Trimming pared 6 bases from V and 4 bases from J, leaving 10 bases between. The CDR3 has 12 residues. Germline V lookup: CDR1 MNHEY, CDR2 SMNVEV (reference sequence). The CDR3 is CASRGYLYEQYF. The CDR3 DNA follows: TGTGCCAGCAGGGGGTACCTTTACGAGCAGTACTTC.

CDR3 protein: CASSLGRGTGFGWADTQYF. In DNA, the CDR3 is TGTGCCAGCAGCCTAGGCCGTGGGACAGGGTTTGGTTGGGCAGATACGCAGTATTTT. V is TRBV5-4 and J is TRBJ2-3, with 9 bases that match TRBD1. With V trimmed by 4 bases and J by 4 bases, 19 bases remained unmatched. Germline CDR1 and CDR2: SGHNT and YYREEE (reference sequence). CDR3 length: 19 residues.

The chain recombines TRBV30 with TRBJ2-7, with 8 nucleotides matching TRBD2. Per the germline V gene, CDR1 is GTSNPN and CDR2 is SVGIG (reference sequence). The V gene end was trimmed by 0 bases and the J gene end by 0 bases; junction bases not matched to a gene: 10. This CDR3 contains 17 residues. The CDR3 region has the DNA TGTGCCTGGAGTGTACGAAGGGGGACTAGAATCTCCTACGAGCAGTACTTC. Translated, it gives CAWSVRRGTRISYEQYF.

This clone appeared a single time. The CDR3 DNA sequence: TGTGCCAGCAGCCATTCTGGGGGTAGCACAGATACGCAGTATTTT. Translating it yields CASSHSGGSTDTQYF. The chain joins TRBV9 to TRBJ2-3; D might be TRBD1 or TRBD2, each matching 5 bases. The V end was cut by 4 bases, the J end by 0 bases, with 12 bases between. This CDR3 region has 15 residues. Looked up from germline, CDR1 is SGDLS and CDR2 is YYNGEE.

The V gene is TRBV5-8, the J gene TRBJ2-4, with 8 bases lining up with TRBD1. The germline V gene encodes CDR1 SGHTS and CDR2 YDEGEE. J was trimmed by 7 bases and V by 4 bases; bases with no gene match: 10. The CDR3 spans 15 residues. CDR3: CASSARTGPRNIQYF. CDR3 nucleotides: TGTGCCAGCAGCGCTAGGACAGGGCCAAGGAACATTCAGTACTTC.

Only one count was recorded for this clone. Other DNA sequences in the same sample also yield this CDR3. The chain combines TRBV29-1 with TRBJ2-5; 7 bases map to TRBD1. Germline CDR1 SQVTM, CDR2 ANQGSEA. The CDR3 has 12 amino acids. The ends lost 6 bases at V and 5 bases at J; junction bases unmatched: 6. The CDR3 region has the DNA TGCAGCGTGGAACAGGGGTCGGAGACCCAGTACTTC. Translating it yields CSVEQGSETQYF.

The chain is built from TRBV15 and TRBJ2-4, with a possible D match to TRBD2 (5 bases). The germline V gene has CDR1 LNHNV and CDR2 YYDKDF (reference sequence). The CDR3 sequence is 16 residues long. Trimming removed 0 bases at V and 1 base at J, with 10 bases between. CDR3 DNA: TGTGCCACCAGCAGAGATCAAGGCGGGGCCAAAAACATTCAGTACTTC. Translated: CATSRDQGGAKNIQYF.